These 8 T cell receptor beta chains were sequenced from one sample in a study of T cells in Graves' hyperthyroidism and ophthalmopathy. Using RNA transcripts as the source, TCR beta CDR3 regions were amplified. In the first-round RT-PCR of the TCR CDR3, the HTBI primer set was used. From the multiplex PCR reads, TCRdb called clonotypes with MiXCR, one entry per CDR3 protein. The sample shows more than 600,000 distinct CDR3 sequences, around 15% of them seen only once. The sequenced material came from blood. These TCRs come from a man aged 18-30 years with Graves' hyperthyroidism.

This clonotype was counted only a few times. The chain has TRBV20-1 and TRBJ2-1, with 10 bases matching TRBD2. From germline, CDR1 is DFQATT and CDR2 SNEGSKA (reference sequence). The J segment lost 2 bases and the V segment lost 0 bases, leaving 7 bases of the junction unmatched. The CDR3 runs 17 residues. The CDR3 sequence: CSARDPGTSDAYNEQFF. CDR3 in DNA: TGCAGTGCTAGAGATCCGGGGACTAGCGACGCCTACAATGAGCAGTTCTTC.

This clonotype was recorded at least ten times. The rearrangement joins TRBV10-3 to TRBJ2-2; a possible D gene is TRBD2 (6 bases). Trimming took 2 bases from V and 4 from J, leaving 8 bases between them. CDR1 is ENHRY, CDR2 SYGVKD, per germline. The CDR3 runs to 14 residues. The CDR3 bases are TGTGCCATCAGTGAGCAGGGAGGCACCGGGGAGCTGTTTTTT. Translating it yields CAISEQGGTGELFF.

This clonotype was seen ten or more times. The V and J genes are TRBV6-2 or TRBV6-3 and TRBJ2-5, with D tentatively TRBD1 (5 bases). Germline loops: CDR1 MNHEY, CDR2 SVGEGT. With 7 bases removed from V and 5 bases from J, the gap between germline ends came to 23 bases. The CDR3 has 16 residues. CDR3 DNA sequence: TGTGCCAGCACCTACCGTTGGGGCGGAACCGGGGAGACCCAGTACTTC. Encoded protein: CASTYRWGGTGETQYF.

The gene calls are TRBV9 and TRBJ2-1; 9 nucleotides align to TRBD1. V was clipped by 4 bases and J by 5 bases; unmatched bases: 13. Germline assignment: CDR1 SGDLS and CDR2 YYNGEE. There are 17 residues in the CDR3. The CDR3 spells CASSTRWGTGPNNEQFF. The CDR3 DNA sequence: TGTGCCAGCAGCACGCGGTGGGGGACAGGGCCAAACAATGAGCAGTTCTTC.

The DNA for the CDR3 is TGCAGCGTGAACGATCCAGATACGCAGTATTTT. It specifies CSVNDPDTQYF. V gene TRBV29-1 combines with J gene TRBJ2-3; no definite D call. Germline V gene lookup returns CDR1 SQVTM and CDR2 ANQGSEA. Trimming took off 6 bases at V and 4 bases at J, with 8 bases between the two ends. The CDR3 is made up of 11 amino acids.

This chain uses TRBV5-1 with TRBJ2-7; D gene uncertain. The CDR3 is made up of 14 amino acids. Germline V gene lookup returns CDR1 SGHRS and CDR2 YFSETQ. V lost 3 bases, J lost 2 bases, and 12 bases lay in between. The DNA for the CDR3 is TGCGCCAGCAGCTGGGCGGATAGCCCCTACGAGCAGTACTTC. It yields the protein CASSWADSPYEQYF.

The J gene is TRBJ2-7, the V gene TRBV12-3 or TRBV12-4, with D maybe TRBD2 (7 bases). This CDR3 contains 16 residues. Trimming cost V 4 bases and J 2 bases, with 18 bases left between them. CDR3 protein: CASSSGGKGGAYEQYF. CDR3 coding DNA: TGTGCCAGCAGTTCGGGGGGTAAAGGGGGTGCCTACGAGCAGTACTTC.

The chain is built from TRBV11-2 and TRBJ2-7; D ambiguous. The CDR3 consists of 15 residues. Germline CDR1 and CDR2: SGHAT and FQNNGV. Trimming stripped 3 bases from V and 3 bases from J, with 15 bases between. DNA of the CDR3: TGTGCCAGCAGCTTCGGTAGAATACCGTACTACGAGCAGTACTTC. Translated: CASSFGRIPYYEQYF.